Listed here is a single TCR beta chain. Its antigen remains undetermined. Per-nucleotide qualities are absent, and no much larger clonotype sits a single base away. This record comes from a study of cytomegalovirus exposure and HLA in healthy donors (dated by TCRdb to the late 2010s). In the study overall: According to a later analysis, the 120 or so validation repertoires were produced on the same platform as the 666 repertoires of the first cohort. The study was designed to test whether signatures of past pathogen exposure could be identified by cataloging public T cell receptors. Besides the first cohort of about 730 subjects, a separate validation cohort made up of roughly 120 different subjects was used. High-throughput TCR immunosequencing, statistical association of individual TCRs with disease status, and machine learning were combined to predict cytomegalovirus infection status.

Cut back by 0 bases and 0 bases, the V and J ends lie 20 bases apart. According to the germline V gene (reference sequence), CDR1 reads LNHDA and CDR2 reads SQIVND. The CDR3, from cysteine to phenylalanine, totals 19 residues. Only the CDR3 part of the read is kept: 57 bases, read in frame from the first base. Broad study findings and their caveats: The authors suggested that the approach could potentially be extended to other disease states and immunological phenotypes. All 120 repertoires were used to score co-occurrence in the validation cohort in a later analysis, because that analysis had no HLA typing for the cohort. In a later analysis, TCRs clustered in the first cohort were found to also tend to co-occur in the 120 validation repertoires, with approximately 95% of cluster scores above 0. A few of the identified cytomegalovirus-associated TCR beta chains were confirmed in vitro to be specific for cytomegalovirus antigens. Cytomegalovirus status was reported to be diagnosed by the classifier with high specificity and sensitivity in both the original and validation cohorts. The study listed approximately 160 TCR beta chains as associated with cytomegalovirus. Most TCR sequences were seen in very few donors, while some public TCRs were found in many individuals.

Library preparation was by the immunoSEQ multiplex PCR assay. Processing in the source paper ran as follows. A statistical classification framework was built for diagnosing cytomegalovirus status from the catalog of TCR beta chain sequences. The source is immuneACCESS, and TCRdb retained only in-frame sequences with V and J called. Part of the clones is not carried over; for the studies checked, unresolved V genes explain less than half of this, and the remainder is unexplained. V and J calls and clone size are copied from that table; D and trimming were computed from the DNA. The sample table shows over 150,000 clones, and around 88% are seen once. Together, the top ten hold about 22% of the sample. Donors formed part of the validation cohort, which comprised 120 subjects and was distinct from the first cohort of 670 or so subjects.

The sequencing input was PBMCs. This receptor was identified in a man between 18 and 35 years old in good health and CMV-seropositive. The sequence links TRBV19 to TRBJ1-2, with a weak D call of TRBD1 (6 bases match). The sequenced DNA: TGTGCCAGTAGTATAGAGGGGGCAGCTTTTGTCCTATCTAACTATGGCTACACCTTC. Its translation reads: CASSIEGAAFVLSNYGYTF.